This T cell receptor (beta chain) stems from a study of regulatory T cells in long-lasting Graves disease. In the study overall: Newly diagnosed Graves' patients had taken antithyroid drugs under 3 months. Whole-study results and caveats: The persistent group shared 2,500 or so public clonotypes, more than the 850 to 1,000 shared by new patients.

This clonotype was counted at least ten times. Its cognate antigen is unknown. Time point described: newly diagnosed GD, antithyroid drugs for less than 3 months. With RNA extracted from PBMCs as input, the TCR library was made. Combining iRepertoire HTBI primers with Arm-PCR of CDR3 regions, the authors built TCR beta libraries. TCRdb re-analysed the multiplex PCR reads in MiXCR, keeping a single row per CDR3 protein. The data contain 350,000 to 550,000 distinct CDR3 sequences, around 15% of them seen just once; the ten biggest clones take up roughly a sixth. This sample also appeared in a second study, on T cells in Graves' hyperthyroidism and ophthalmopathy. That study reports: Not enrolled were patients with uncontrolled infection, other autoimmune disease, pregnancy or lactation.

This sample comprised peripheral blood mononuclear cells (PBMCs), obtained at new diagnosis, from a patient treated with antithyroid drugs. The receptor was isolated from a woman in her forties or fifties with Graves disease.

The DNA of the CDR3 is TGTGCCAGCAGCTCACGGACTAGCGGCAATAGGCAGTATTTT. It yields the protein CASSSRTSGNRQYF. The gene calls are TRBV5-6 and TRBJ2-3; 10 nucleotides line up with TRBD2. The CDR3 has 14 residues. Trimming at V came to 3 bases and at J to 11 bases, leaving 9 bases not matched to a gene. CDR1 and CDR2 from the germline V gene are SGHDT and YYEEEE.